These 10 T cell receptor beta chains were sequenced from one sample in a study of T cells in Graves' hyperthyroidism and ophthalmopathy. TCR beta CDR3 region amplification was performed from RNA transcripts. TCR CDR3 underwent first-round RT-PCR with the HTBI primer set. TCRdb reanalysed the multiplex PCR reads using MiXCR and keeps one entry per CDR3 protein. The profile shows about 340,000 distinct CDR3 sequences, about 20% of them singletons. The sequencing sample was made of blood. These receptors were taken from a woman between 50 and 59 years old with Graves' hyperthyroidism.

This clonotype was found many times. The chain recombines TRBV7-8 with TRBJ2-1, with 7 bases lining up with TRBD1. The germline V gene has CDR1 SGHVS and CDR2 FQNEAQ. The V gene end was trimmed by 5 bases and the J gene end by 6 bases; junction bases not matched to a gene: 16. The CDR3 extends over 17 amino acids. CDR3 coding DNA: TGTGCCAGCAGCAAACACCCCACAGGGGAATCCGCCAATGAGCAGTTCTTC. Encoded protein: CASSKHPTGESANEQFF.

V is TRBV29-1 and J is TRBJ1-2; 8 nucleotides agree with TRBD1. The germline V gene has CDR1 SQVTM and CDR2 ANQGSEA. The CDR3 has 12 amino acids. V lost 3 bases and J lost 8; bases outside the gene matches: 5. CDR3 sequence reads: CSVDRQGIGYTF. CDR3 sequence (DNA): TGCAGCGTTGATAGACAGGGGATCGGCTACACCTTC.

J is TRBJ2-3 and V is TRBV7-2; 9 nucleotides line up with TRBD1. Per germline, CDR1 SGHTA and CDR2 FQGNSA. V dropped 1 base and J dropped 6; count of bases not matched to a gene: 8. This CDR3 has 16 amino acids. CDR3 loop: CASSLGETGGVDTQYF. CDR3 in DNA: TGTGCCAGCAGCTTAGGAGAGACAGGGGGGGTCGATACGCAGTATTTT.

This clonotype was seen a few times. This chain uses TRBV5-1 with TRBJ2-5; no firm D call. Germline CDR1 and CDR2: SGHRS and YFSETQ. Trimming shortened V by 1 base and J by 1 base, and 11 bases separated the two germline ends. This CDR3 spans 15 amino acids. CDR3 in DNA: TGCGCCAGCAGCTTGTTAGATACCTCCCAAGAGACCCAGTACTTC. Amino acids: CASSLLDTSQETQYF.

This clonotype has at least ten counts. The genes are TRBV2 and TRBJ2-5, with D possibly being TRBD1 (5 bases). The CDR3 consists of 17 residues. The V gene lost 1 base and the J gene lost 3 bases, with 18 bases spanning the gap. CDR1 SNHLY and CDR2 FYNNEI come from the germline V gene. CDR3 nucleotide sequence: TGTGCCAGCAGTGAAGTACAGGTAGAACTTACCGAAGAGACCCAGTACTTC. Translating it yields CASSEVQVELTEETQYF.

The chain is built from TRBV5-1 and TRBJ1-1; TRBD1 is a possible D gene (5 bases). V gave up 0 bases and J gave up 4 bases, with 10 bases separating them. The germline CDR1 and CDR2 sequences are SGHRS and YFSETQ. This CDR3 comprises 14 residues. The CDR3: CASSLGQIFTEAFF. In DNA form, the CDR3 reads TGCGCCAGCAGCTTGGGACAGATATTCACTGAAGCTTTCTTT. Full variable domain (outside the CDR3, taken from reference TRBV5-1 and TRBJ1-1): KAGVTQTPRYLIKTRGQQVTLSCSPISGHRSVSWYQQTPGQGLQFLFEYFSETQRNKGNFPGRFSGRQFSNSRSEMNVSTLELGDSALYLCASSLGQIFTEAFFGQGTRLTVV.

This clonotype was counted at least ten times. V is TRBV30 and J is TRBJ1-1, with D unclear. There are 17 residues in the CDR3. The germline V and J ends were trimmed by 1 base and 0 bases, with 18 bases remaining between them. In germline, CDR1 is GTSNPN, CDR2 SVGIG (reference sequence). CDR3 DNA: TGTGCCTGGAGTGGAAAACCATACAGAATTATGAACACTGAAGCTTTCTTT. Translation: CAWSGKPYRIMNTEAFF.

The rearrangement uses TRBV12-3 or TRBV12-4 and TRBJ1-2, with D perhaps matching TRBD1 (5 bases). The length of the CDR3 is 15 residues. The germline V and J ends were trimmed by 6 bases and 8 bases, with 22 bases remaining between them. The CDR3 DNA reads TGTGCCAGCAGGAACGGGGACGGACGAATAGACGGCTACACCTTC. It codes for CASRNGDGRIDGYTF.

This clonotype was observed a handful of times. The rearrangement uses TRBV13 and TRBJ2-5; a possible D gene is TRBD2 (5 bases). This CDR3 is built from 16 residues. Germline CDR1 PRHDT, CDR2 FYEKMQ (reference sequence). The V and J ends lost 6 bases and 1 base respectively, with 18 bases between them. The CDR3 is CASSSRLRAGQETQYF. The CDR3 DNA reads TGTGCCAGCAGTTCCAGACTGAGGGCAGGCCAAGAGACCCAGTACTTC.

This clonotype was counted many times. The rearrangement links TRBV27 to TRBJ2-3; D could derive from TRBD1 or TRBD2 (5 bases each). CDR3 size: 14 residues. Germline assignment: CDR1 MNHEY and CDR2 SMNVEV (reference sequence). The V end lost 1 base, the J end lost 1 base, and 6 bases lay between the germline ends. CDR3 region: CASSLWDRTDTQYF. In nucleotides, the CDR3 is TGTGCCAGCAGTTTATGGGACCGCACAGATACGCAGTATTTT.